Sequencing of this TCR beta chain was carried out in a study of T cells in Graves' hyperthyroidism and ophthalmopathy (dated by TCRdb to between 2018 and 2020). Context from the whole study: Peripheral blood was sampled at the time of initial diagnosis, prior to any treatment. The 100 discovery patients were divided at random into training and test sets in a 7:3 ratio. To identify TCR V-J signatures that set the groups apart, the researchers used a discovery cohort of 100 or so patients, made up of around 42 with Graves' ophthalmopathy and about 55 with stable Graves' hyperthyroidism. Thyroid tissue and blood T-cell repertoires from about six Graves' hyperthyroidism patients were also compared in the study. After blood sampling, hyperthyroidism patients were treated with methimazole at a starting dose of 30 mg daily, and ophthalmopathy patients were treated with high-dose intravenous methylprednisolone. The paper reports TCR Vbeta CDR3 sequencing of roughly 140 peripheral blood samples: 43 ophthalmopathy, fewer than 80 hyperthyroidism and around 17 progressor patients. Whether ophthalmopathy could be predicted prospectively was tested in an independent validation cohort made up of under 20 hyperthyroidism patients plus 17 patients who later progressed to ophthalmopathy.

This clonotype was seen repeatedly, ten times or more. Its antigen has not been determined. There are no base qualities to consult, and no much larger clone falls within one base. In the ophthalmopathy patients, disease was moderately to severely active, with a Clinical Activity Score of 3 or more, a NOSPECS grade of 4 or more, and a duration of less than 3 months. Exclusion was applied to patients with uncontrolled infections, other autoimmune diseases, pregnancy or lactation. Diagnoses were established on the basis of clinical symptoms, serum thyroxine and TRAb, thyroid ultrasound, and orbital computed tomography. PBMCs were isolated from about 10 ml of fresh peripheral blood by Ficoll-Paque density gradient centrifugation. Trizol reagent was used to extract total RNA, and RNA quality was then checked on an Agilent 2100 Bioanalyzer. Paper-wide results and their limitations: In validation, progression to ophthalmopathy was predicted by the model with 70% to 71% sensitivity and 72.22% specificity, a median of approximately 7.1 months before onset. A 13 V-J signature model separated ophthalmopathy from stable hyperthyroidism, with approximately 86% sensitivity and 81.08% specificity in cross-validation and 80%/75% in testing. Most expanded thyroid clonotypes (frequency above 0.001) were also detected in blood, suggesting blood repertoires may reflect thyroid immune responses. No statistical method was used to fix the sample size in advance, and group allocation was not hidden from the investigators.

Taken from cysteine to phenylalanine, the CDR3 has 13 residues. The CDR3 DNA has 39 bases and is translated from base 1. Trimming takes 5 bases from V and 7 bases from J, and the germline ends sit 15 bases apart. The germline V gene (reference sequence) yields PRHDT for CDR1 and FYEKMQ for CDR2. The TCR beta CDR3 regions were amplified from RNA transcripts. The TCR CDR3 was subjected to a first round of RT-PCR using the HTBI primer set and the Qiagen OneStep RT-PCR kit. Libraries were constructed in a second round of multiplex PCR, after which size selection and purification were carried out. Sequencing of the libraries was done on an Illumina HiSeq2000 using paired-end 100 bp reads. From the authors' description of their analysis: Raw data were processed with SOAPnuke, discarding reads with adapters, uncalled bases, mean Phred below 15, or no exact constant-primer or identifier match. High-quality paired reads were merged using COPE v1.2.5, and each unique nucleotide sequence was defined as a clonotype. MiTCR v1.1 was used to align the clonotypes against IMGT TRBV, TRBD and TRBJ reference segments. The analysis was restricted to V-J combinations with a frequency above 0.0001, which together covered just over 98% of the repertoires. A TCS score was defined as the ratio between F50 (clonal expansion) and ExV (chaos), using BLOSUM62-based TCRdist between CDR3 peptides within each V-J. Welch's t-statistics and random forest reduced approximately 520 V-J features to roughly 13, which were used in a naive Bayes classifier (R e1071). The public reads were quality trimmed at Q25 with fastp and then assembled into clones with MiXCR by TCRdb, keeping productive beta chains. Each entry merges the rows of one CDR3 protein and shows their most common DNA and genes. The V and J calls and clone size come from TCRdb's table, not from the authors' own analysis. Present in this sample are roughly 240,000 distinct CDR3 sequences, around 25% of which were seen just once. Jointly, the top ten make up under 40% of the sample.

Sequencing used blood. The chain employs TRBV13 and TRBJ2-7, with TRBD2 tentatively as D gene (7 bases match). The source of this sequence is a woman aged 40 to 50 with Graves' ophthalmopathy. The CDR3 corresponds to CASSPLGGQEQYF. The sequenced DNA: TGTGCCAGCAGCCCCCTCGGGGGGCAAGAGCAGTACTTC.